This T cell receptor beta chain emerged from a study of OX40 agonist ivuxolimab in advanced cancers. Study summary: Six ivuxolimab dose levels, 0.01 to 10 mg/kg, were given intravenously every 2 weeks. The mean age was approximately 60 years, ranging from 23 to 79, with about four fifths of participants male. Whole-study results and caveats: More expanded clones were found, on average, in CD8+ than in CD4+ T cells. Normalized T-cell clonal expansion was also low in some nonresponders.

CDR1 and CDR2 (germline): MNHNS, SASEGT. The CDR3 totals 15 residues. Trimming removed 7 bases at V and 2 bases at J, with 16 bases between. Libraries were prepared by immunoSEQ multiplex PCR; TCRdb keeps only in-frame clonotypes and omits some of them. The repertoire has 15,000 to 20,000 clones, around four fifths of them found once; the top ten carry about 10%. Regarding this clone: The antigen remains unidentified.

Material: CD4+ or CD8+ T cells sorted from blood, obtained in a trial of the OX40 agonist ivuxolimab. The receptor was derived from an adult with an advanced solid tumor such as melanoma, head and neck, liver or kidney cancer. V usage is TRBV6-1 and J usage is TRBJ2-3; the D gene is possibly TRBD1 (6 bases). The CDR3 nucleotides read TGTGCCAGCACCGAAGGGGGAACCGACACAGATACGCAGTATTTT. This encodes CASTEGGTDTDTQYF.